The 10 T cell receptor beta chains in this list originate from one sample, sequenced in a study of PD-1 blockade in classical Hodgkin lymphoma. Brentuximab vedotin exposure varied among the patients, all of whom had relapsed after autologous stem cell transplantation. Clones were read by immunoSEQ multiplex PCR, and TCRdb kept only the in-frame ones, dropping some. The sample comprises 6,500 to 7,500 clones, 60% to 85% of which are singletons, and 34% rests with the top ten. Sample: peripheral blood mononuclear cells (PBMCs), taken before the second cycle of nivolumab. Receptor source: a human donor with classical Hodgkin lymphoma.

The gene calls are TRBV25-1 and TRBJ1-4, with TRBD1 matching 8 bases. Germline CDR1 MGHDK, CDR2 SYGVNS. V lost 3 bases, J lost 10 bases, and 4 bases stayed unmatched. The CDR3 loop spans 13 amino acids. The CDR3 sequence: CASSDRTGSKLFF. CDR3 nucleotides: TGTGCCAGCAGTGATAGGACAGGGTCAAAACTGTTTTTT.

The chain has TRBV2 and TRBJ1-1; TRBD1 is a possible D gene (5 bases). Germline-derived CDR1 and CDR2 are SNHLY and FYNNEI. The CDR3 has 13 amino acids. Trimming cost V 2 bases and J 7 bases, with 11 bases left between them. Here the CDR3 reads CASSEQGMGEAFF. As DNA, the CDR3 is TGTGCCAGCAGTGAACAGGGTATGGGTGAAGCTTTCTTT.

The genes are TRBV14 and TRBJ1-6; tentative D call: TRBD1 (5 bases). The CDR3 extends over 17 amino acids. The V gene's germline CDR1 is SGHDN and CDR2 FVKESK. The V end was cut by 2 bases, the J end by 5 bases, with 16 bases between. The CDR3 protein is CASSQSRASFDNSPLHF. The CDR3 DNA follows: TGTGCCAGCAGCCAATCCAGGGCCTCCTTCGATAATTCACCCCTCCACTTT. Full variable domain (rest looked up from reference TRBV14 and TRBJ1-6): EAGVTQFPSHSVIEKGQTVTLRCDPISGHDNLYWYRRVMGKEIKFLLHFVKESKQDESGMPNNRFLAERTGGTYSTLKVQPAELEDSGVYFCASSQSRASFDNSPLHFGNGTRLTVT.

The chain recombines TRBV2 with TRBJ2-5, with 9 nucleotides matching TRBD2. Germline V lookup: CDR1 SNHLY, CDR2 FYNNEI. This CDR3 is 13 amino acids long. The trim removed 8 bases at V and 1 base at J, leaving 2 bases unmatched. The CDR3 DNA sequence: TGTGCCAGCGCGGGGGGGGCCCAAGAGACCCAGTACTTC. This gives the protein CASAGGAQETQYF.

This clone is a singleton in its sample. The V call is TRBV4-2, the J call TRBJ2-1, with a tentative D call TRBD1 (5 bases). The CDR3 covers 14 residues. Trimming removed 4 bases from V and 8 bases from J, with 15 bases in between. The germline gives CDR1 LGHNA, CDR2 YNFKEQ. This CDR3 is CASSLLTAQDEQFF. The CDR3 DNA sequence: TGTGCCAGCAGCCTCCTGACAGCACAGGATGAGCAGTTCTTC.

The chain employs TRBV6-6 and TRBJ2-7; 9 bases match TRBD1. Trimming took 5 bases from V and 11 from J; bases not matched to a gene: 10. The CDR3 loop spans 13 amino acids. CDR1 is MNHNY, CDR2 SVGAGI, per germline (reference sequence). The CDR3, as DNA: TGTGCCAGCAGTACCTCGGACAGGGGAGTCGAGTACTTC. It yields the protein CASSTSDRGVEYF.

CDR3 bases: TGCGCCGTCAGCGGGGCGAGTGGGGAAAAATATAGCAATCAGCCCCAGCATTTT. This codes for CAVSGASGEKYSNQPQHF. The chain links TRBV10-1 to TRBJ1-5; possible D gene TRBD1, 5 bases. The CDR3 covers 18 residues. V gave up 11 bases and J gave up 0 bases, with 26 bases separating them. Germline V CDR1 and CDR2: WNHNN, SYGVQD (reference sequence).

V is TRBV6-4 and J is TRBJ2-1; TRBD1 is a possible D gene (6 bases). The CDR3 length is 13 residues. Germline lookup yields CDR1 MRHNA and CDR2 SNTAGT. The V end lost 0 bases, the J end lost 7 bases, and 7 bases lay between the germline ends. The CDR3 coding sequence is TGTGCCAGCAGTGACTCGGGGGCAAATGAGCAGTTCTTC. The encoded protein is CASSDSGANEQFF.

This clone was recorded a few times. The CDR3 DNA is TGTGCCAGCAGTTACTATTGGACTCCCGACACAGATACGCAGTATTTT. Protein sequence: CASSYYWTPDTDTQYF. The chain combines TRBV6-5 with TRBJ2-3; D is possibly TRBD2 (5 bases). Germline CDR1 and CDR2: MNHEY and SVGAGI. Trimming removed 1 base at V and 2 bases at J, with 13 bases between. This CDR3 spans 16 amino acids.

The rearrangement links TRBV6-1 to TRBJ2-7; D is unclear. The V end lost 7 bases, the J end lost 6 bases, and 10 bases lay between the germline ends. The length of the CDR3 is 11 residues. The germline V gene encodes CDR1 MNHNS and CDR2 SASEGT. CDR3 sequence: CASNDETEQYF. The CDR3 coding sequence is TGTGCCAGCAACGATGAGACCGAGCAGTACTTC.